The 26 T cell receptor beta chains listed next were all sequenced from one sample in a study of T cells in Graves' hyperthyroidism and ophthalmopathy. Amplified TCR beta CDR3 regions derived from RNA transcripts. The TCR CDR3 first-round RT-PCR relied on the HTBI primer set. TCRdb re-analysed the multiplex PCR reads in MiXCR, keeping a single row per CDR3 protein. Of about 290,000 distinct CDR3 sequences detected, roughly 15% appear once; the ten largest clones hold approximately 7.8%. Sequenced material: blood. The receptors derive from a woman aged 30 to 39 with Graves' hyperthyroidism that later progressed to Graves' ophthalmopathy.

The V and J genes are TRBV2 and TRBJ2-7; D is possibly TRBD2 (6 bases). CDR1 and CDR2 from the germline V gene are SNHLY and FYNNEI. Deletions cut 10 bases from V and 0 bases from J, with 16 bases between. The CDR3 is made up of 14 amino acids. CDR3 amino acids: CATRTGSGSYEQYF. The CDR3 DNA reads as TGTGCCACCCGTACCGGGAGTGGCTCCTACGAGCAGTACTTC.

This clonotype was counted ten times or more. The chain has TRBV9 and TRBJ2-7; TRBD2 matches 8 bases. Germline CDR1 and CDR2: SGDLS and YYNGEE. The V gene end was trimmed by 4 bases and the J gene end by 0 bases; junction bases not matched to a gene: 6. The length of the CDR3 is 15 residues. CDR3 in DNA: TGTGCCAGCAGCATCACTAGCGGCCACTCCTACGAGCAGTACTTC. This encodes CASSITSGHSYEQYF.

This chain uses TRBV6-6 with TRBJ2-3; D may correspond to TRBD1 or TRBD2 (5 bases each). The V end was cut by 2 bases, the J end by 6 bases, with 15 bases between. This CDR3 has 15 amino acids. The V gene's germline CDR1 is MNHNY and CDR2 SVGAGI (reference sequence). The CDR3 DNA reads as TGTGCCAGCAGTTACCCCCGGGGCCGAGCGGATACGCAGTATTTT. Translated: CASSYPRGRADTQYF.

The gene calls are TRBV6-1 and TRBJ2-3; 7 bases map to TRBD1. After removal of 1 base from V and 4 bases from J, the junction contained 5 bases not matched to a gene. From germline, CDR1 is MNHNS and CDR2 SASEGT. CDR3 length equals 15 residues. The CDR3 is CASSEETGYADTQYF. CDR3 sequence (DNA): TGTGCCAGCAGTGAAGAGACAGGGTACGCAGATACGCAGTATTTT.

The V and J genes are TRBV20-1 and TRBJ2-5; 11 bases map to TRBD2. Germline lookup yields CDR1 DFQATT and CDR2 SNEGSKA (reference sequence). This CDR3 region has 15 residues. Trimming removed 6 bases from V and 3 bases from J; junction bases left unmatched: 9. This CDR3 reads CSAYRGTSGKETQYF. In nucleotides, the CDR3 is TGCAGTGCATACAGGGGGACTAGCGGTAAAGAGACCCAGTACTTC.

This clonotype was picked up many times. The V call is TRBV6-2 or TRBV6-3, the J call TRBJ1-1, with unresolved D. This CDR3 spans 14 amino acids. V lost 8 bases and J lost 0, with 13 bases in between. Germline CDR1 and CDR2: MNHEY and SVGEGT. The CDR3 here is CASGVRNLNTEAFF. CDR3 in DNA: TGTGCCAGCGGAGTGAGGAACTTGAACACTGAAGCTTTCTTT.

This clonotype occurred once. This rearrangement joins TRBV7-8 to TRBJ2-3; D is perhaps TRBD1 (6 bases). The V end lost 6 bases, the J end lost 1 base, and 17 bases lay between the germline ends. Germline V CDR1 and CDR2: SGHVS, FQNEAQ. CDR3 length: 16 amino acids. The CDR3 nucleotides read TGTGCCAGCAGTGGAGGACAGCCTCGGGGCACAGATACGCAGTATTTT. Residues: CASSGGQPRGTDTQYF.

This clonotype came up a few times. V gene TRBV27 combines with J gene TRBJ2-3, with 7 bases identical to TRBD1. The CDR3 covers 16 residues. Trimming removed 10 bases from V and 0 bases from J; junction bases left unmatched: 13. The germline CDR1 and CDR2 sequences are MNHEY and SMNVEV (reference sequence). CDR3 protein: CATAGRGIESTDTQYF. CDR3 in DNA: TGTGCCACCGCGGGCAGGGGGATAGAAAGCACAGATACGCAGTATTTT.

This clonotype has ten or more counts. This chain joins TRBV28 and TRBJ2-5, with D maybe TRBD1 (6 bases). CDR3 length: 13 amino acids. The V gene lost 10 bases and the J gene lost 2 bases, with 14 bases spanning the gap. In germline, CDR1 is MDHEN, CDR2 SYDVKM. The CDR3 DNA follows: TGTGCCACGGCGACAGGCTCACAAGAGACCCAGTACTTC. The encoded protein is CATATGSQETQYF.

This clonotype was detected a few times. The chain combines TRBV6-1 with TRBJ1-2; D might be TRBD1 (5 bases). The V end lost 6 bases, the J end lost 8 bases, and 16 bases lay between the germline ends. The germline gives CDR1 MNHNS, CDR2 SASEGT. The CDR3 has 13 amino acids. The CDR3 nucleotides read TGTGCCAGCAGGCGGGGGGGGTTAAGGGGCTACACCTTC. Amino acids: CASRRGGLRGYTF.

J is TRBJ2-2 and V is TRBV20-1, with D tentatively TRBD1 or TRBD2 (5 bases each). V was cut by 5 bases and J by 7 bases, with 11 bases left in between. Germline V gene lookup returns CDR1 DFQATT and CDR2 SNEGSKA (reference sequence). This CDR3 is 12 amino acids long. The CDR3 sequence: CSAEGGGGELFF. In DNA, the CDR3 is TGCAGTGCTGAGGGTGGGGGCGGGGAGCTGTTTTTT.

This clonotype was counted at least ten times. The chain combines TRBV20-1 with TRBJ2-1; 7 positions agree with TRBD2. Unmatched junction bases numbered 5, after V lost 6 bases and J lost 9 bases. Per the germline V gene, CDR1 is DFQATT and CDR2 is SNEGSKA (reference sequence). The CDR3 is made up of 11 amino acids. The CDR3: CSAGERGEQFF. CDR3 nucleotide sequence: TGCAGTGCGGGAGAGCGGGGTGAGCAGTTCTTC.

This clonotype occurred many times. The chain recombines TRBV7-9 with TRBJ2-5, with 8 bases aligning to TRBD2. The CDR3 totals 14 residues. V was pared by 1 base and J by 7 bases, with 5 bases of the junction left unmatched. Germline values: CDR1 SEHNR, CDR2 FQNEAQ (reference sequence). CDR3 amino acids: CASSLVGLVATQYF. As DNA, the CDR3 is TGTGCCAGCAGCTTAGTGGGACTAGTTGCGACCCAGTACTTC.

This clonotype was detected ten times or more. The rearrangement links TRBV24-1 to TRBJ2-1; D uncertain. The CDR3 sequence is 16 residues long. Per germline, CDR1 KGHDR and CDR2 SFDVKD. Trimming took 4 bases from V and 0 from J, leaving 12 bases between them. The CDR3 sequence: CATSESAGNSYNEQFF. CDR3 coding DNA: TGTGCCACCAGTGAATCCGCAGGAAACTCCTACAATGAGCAGTTCTTC.

Ten or more counts support this clonotype. The V call is TRBV20-1, the J call TRBJ1-1; TRBD1 is a possible D gene (5 bases). The length of the CDR3 is 14 residues. V was trimmed by 7 bases and J by 3 bases, leaving 18 bases between them. Germline assignment: CDR1 DFQATT and CDR2 SNEGSKA (reference sequence). Here the CDR3 reads CSVPYRGADTEAFF. For the CDR3, the DNA is TGCAGTGTCCCGTACCGGGGCGCGGACACTGAAGCTTTCTTT.

This clonotype was seen only a few times. This could be a read error, since a much larger clone is one nucleotide away. The CDR3 is CSARVSDSYNEQYF. The CDR3 DNA reads as TGCAGTGCTAGAGTTTCGGACAGCTACAATGAGCAGTACTTC. The chain recombines TRBV20-1 with TRBJ2-1; D is perhaps TRBD1 (6 bases). The J call is uncertain, as TRBJ2-7 better fits the DNA end. The CDR3 has 14 amino acids. CDR1 is DFQATT, CDR2 SNEGSKA, per germline (reference sequence).

The chain uses TRBV30 and TRBJ2-5; D unresolved. Germline V gene lookup returns CDR1 GTSNPN and CDR2 SVGIG (reference sequence). There are 11 residues in the CDR3. The germline V and J ends were trimmed by 1 base and 5 bases, with 5 bases remaining between them. CDR3 DNA: TGTGCCTGGAGTGAGTGGGAGACCCAGTACTTC. It specifies CAWSEWETQYF. Filled out from reference TRBV30 and TRBJ2-5, the complete variable domain reads SQTIHQWPATLVQPVGSPLSLECTVEGTSNPNLYWYRQAAGRGLQLLFYSVGIGQISSEVPQNLSASRPQDRQFILSSKKLLLSDSGFYLCAWSEWETQYFGPGTRLLVL.

This clonotype appeared many times. The J gene is TRBJ2-3, the V gene TRBV5-8, with TRBD1 as a possible D gene (6 bases). This CDR3 is 14 amino acids long. V was clipped by 3 bases and J by 1 base, with 9 bases between them. Germline CDR1 reads SGHTS; CDR2 reads YDEGEE. The chain's CDR3 is CASSSAGGTDTQYF. CDR3 DNA: TGTGCCAGCAGCTCGGCAGGGGGCACAGATACGCAGTATTTT.

This clonotype was seen many times. This chain uses TRBV30 with TRBJ2-5; D possibly uses TRBD1 or TRBD2 (5 bases each). The germline gives CDR1 GTSNPN, CDR2 SVGIG (reference sequence). The CDR3 sequence is 14 residues long. The ends were cut back, 2 bases at V and 5 bases at J, with 15 bases in the middle. In DNA form, the CDR3 reads TGTGCCTGGAGTCCCCAGGGAGTATGGGAGACCCAGTACTTC. Translating gives CAWSPQGVWETQYF.

This clonotype was seen only a few times. V is TRBV6-2 or TRBV6-3 and J is TRBJ2-1; no firm D call. This CDR3 comprises 13 residues. In germline, CDR1 is MNHEY, CDR2 SVGEGT. With 6 bases removed from V and 8 bases from J, the gap between germline ends came to 14 bases. The CDR3 DNA sequence: TGTGCCAGCAGAGGGTATATCGAGCATGAGCAGTTCTTC. This encodes CASRGYIEHEQFF.

The CDR3 reads CASSFGDKYGAFAEAFF. CDR3 coding DNA: TGTGCCAGCAGCTTCGGGGACAAGTACGGGGCATTCGCTGAAGCTTTCTTT. V is TRBV5-8 and J is TRBJ1-1; possibly TRBD1 for D (6 bases). CDR1 is SGHTS, CDR2 YDEGEE, per germline. This CDR3 has 17 amino acids. V gave up 2 bases and J gave up 6 bases, with 23 bases separating them.

The sample holds many counts of this clonotype. The chain uses TRBV29-1 and TRBJ2-1; tentatively, D is TRBD2 (5 bases). CDR1 and CDR2 (germline): SQVTM, ANQGSEA. The CDR3 totals 17 residues. The ends were cut back, 4 bases at V and 0 bases at J, with 19 bases in the middle. CDR3 in DNA: TGCAGCGTTGCGACTACCTTCGACGTTCGCTCCTACAATGAGCAGTTCTTC. This translates into CSVATTFDVRSYNEQFF.

This clonotype was found many times. The chain uses TRBV7-8 and TRBJ2-1; 12 bases align to TRBD2. The CDR3 loop spans 14 amino acids. Germline V gene sequence: CDR1 SGHVS, CDR2 FQNEAQ. V gave up 2 bases and J gave up 9 bases; unmatched junction bases: 2. CDR3: CASSLLAGGIEQFF. CDR3 bases: TGTGCCAGCAGCTTACTAGCGGGAGGGATTGAGCAGTTCTTC.

This clonotype has ten or more counts. The chain is built from TRBV7-9 and TRBJ1-6; D may be TRBD1 (6 bases). Germline CDR1 and CDR2: SEHNR and FQNEAQ (reference sequence). The CDR3 runs 14 residues. V was clipped by 6 bases and J by 9 bases, with 15 bases between them. DNA of the CDR3: TGTGCCAGCAGAGCAAGACAGGCGGGTTCACCCCTCCACTTT. This translates into CASRARQAGSPLHF.

Details on this clonotype: This may come from a read error, since a much larger clone is one base off. The gene calls are TRBV20-1 and TRBJ2-7, with 7 positions matching TRBD2. The CDR3 runs to 16 residues. Trimming took 1 base from V and 4 from J; bases not matched to a gene: 13. CDR1 DFQATT and CDR2 SNEGSKA come from the germline V gene (reference sequence). CDR3 nucleotides: TGCAGTGCTAGAGTTGGAACGGGAGGCCAAGCTTACGAGCAGTACTTC. Protein: CSARVGTGGQAYEQYF.

V is TRBV4-3 and J is TRBJ2-7, with D perhaps TRBD1 (6 bases). Germline V lookup: CDR1 LGHNA, CDR2 YSLEER. The CDR3 extends over 14 amino acids. V lost 0 bases, J lost 5 bases, and 11 bases lay in between. The CDR3 sequence is CASSQDLGANEQYF. The CDR3 bases are TGCGCCAGCAGCCAAGATTTGGGGGCCAACGAGCAGTACTTC.